These T cell receptor beta chains were read from a single sample in a study of cytomegalovirus exposure and HLA in healthy donors. TCRdb keeps only in-frame clones here, not all; method: immunoSEQ multiplex PCR. The top ten hold approximately 23% of the sample, which has about 85,000 clones, approximately 80% seen once. The sequenced sample was PBMCs. These receptors all stem from a woman aged 45-60 years in good health and CMV-seropositive. The CDR3 runs from the conserved cysteine through the conserved F or W. Each record gives: D gene, clone size, J gene, V gene, CDR3 length, CDR3 protein, CDR3 DNA. The D gene is left open where the match is weak. Only some rows state a clone size, as once, few, many or a class for expanded clones.

.,.,TRBJ1-2,TRBV19,13,CASSFSANYGYTF,TGTGCCAGTAGTTTCTCTGCTAACTATGGCTACACCTTC
TRBD1,few,TRBJ2-7,TRBV5-1,13,CASSSRQGYEQYF,TGCGCCAGCAGCTCCAGACAGGGCTACGAGCAGTACTTC
.,.,TRBJ2-1,TRBV18,14,CASSPQGVANEQFF,TGTGCCAGCTCACCACAAGGGGTAGCCAATGAGCAGTTCTTC
.,.,TRBJ1-1,TRBV25-1,14,CASSEEAENTEAFF,TGTGCCAGCAGTGAAGAGGCGGAGAACACTGAAGCTTTCTTT
.,.,TRBJ2-2,TRBV27,15,CASRLAVSSTGELFF,TGTGCCAGCCGCCTGGCCGTCTCCTCTACCGGGGAGCTGTTTTTT
.,few,TRBJ1-1,TRBV19,13,CASSIVSKSEAFF,TGTGCCAGTAGTATAGTTAGTAAGAGTGAAGCTTTCTTT
.,.,TRBJ1-1,TRBV12-5,15,CASGLAQAPGTEAFF,TGTGCTAGTGGTTTGGCTCAAGCCCCGGGCACTGAAGCTTTCTTT
.,.,TRBJ2-1,TRBV4-2,16,CASSQHGPGEYNEQFF,TGTGCCAGCAGCCAGCATGGGCCGGGGGAATACAATGAGCAGTTCTTC
.,.,TRBJ1-1,TRBV7-2,14,CASSFIAGNTEAFF,TGTGCCAGCAGCTTTATCGCGGGGAACACTGAAGCTTTCTTT
.,.,TRBJ2-1,TRBV7-9,19,CSSSISRGGTFRSYNEQFF,TGTTCCAGCTCCATTTCGCGGGGCGGGACCTTTCGCTCCTACAATGAGCAGTTCTTC
.,.,TRBJ2-1,TRBV5-6,16,CASSARGRSPYNEQFF,TGTGCCAGCAGCGCCCGCGGGCGGAGCCCCTACAATGAGCAGTTCTTC
TRBD2,.,TRBJ2-5,TRBV11-2,15,CASSSQGLDQETQYF,TGTGCCAGCAGCTCCCAGGGACTAGATCAAGAGACCCAGTACTTC
.,.,TRBJ2-3,TRBV6-5,15,CASSYGGAMADTQYF,TGTGCCAGCAGTTACGGCGGGGCTATGGCAGATACGCAGTATTTT
TRBD1,.,TRBJ1-2,TRBV27,15,CASNPRDRVNYGYTF,TGTGCCAGCAACCCCCGGGACAGGGTAAACTATGGCTACACCTTC
TRBD1,.,TRBJ1-1,TRBV12-5,18,CASGLQSGGQSISTEAFF,TGTGCTAGTGGTCTCCAATCCGGGGGACAGTCTATTTCCACTGAAGCTTTCTTT
.,.,TRBJ1-2,TRBV10-3,13,CAISGQIIYGYTF,TGTGCCATCAGTGGCCAGATCATCTATGGCTACACCTTC
TRBD1,.,TRBJ1-1,TRBV5-1,15,CASSRDTGGNTEAFF,TGCGCCAGCAGCCGCGATACAGGGGGCAACACTGAAGCTTTCTTT
.,.,TRBJ1-4,TRBV30,15,CAWSLQGRTNEKLFF,TGTGCCTGGAGTCTTCAGGGAAGAACTAATGAAAAACTGTTTTTT
.,.,TRBJ1-4,TRBV11-2,14,CASSQDSSNEKLFF,TGTGCCAGCAGCCAGGACAGCTCTAATGAAAAACTGTTTTTT
.,.,TRBJ1-1,TRBV2,11,CASRVATEAFF,TGTGCCAGCCGTGTTGCGACTGAAGCTTTCTTT
TRBD1,.,TRBJ2-2,TRBV11-1,15,CASSQDRGRGGELFF,TGTGCCAGCAGCCAAGACAGGGGGCGAGGCGGGGAGCTGTTTTTT
.,few,TRBJ1-3,TRBV5-1,15,CASSPQPSSGNTIYF,TGCGCCAGCAGCCCCCAACCGAGCTCTGGAAACACCATATATTTT
TRBD1,.,TRBJ1-2,TRBV7-9,14,CASSPGQVNYGYTF,TGTGCCAGCAGCCCAGGACAGGTTAACTATGGCTACACCTTC
.,.,TRBJ2-3,TRBV6-6,14,CASSYYPGADTQYF,TGTGCCAGCAGTTACTACCCAGGGGCAGATACGCAGTATTTT
TRBD2,once,TRBJ2-5,TRBV9,15,CASSPRSGRQETQYF,TGTGCCAGCAGCCCGAGGAGCGGGAGGCAAGAGACCCAGTACTTC
TRBD2,few,TRBJ2-1,TRBV27,16,CASSPQMGGRGYEQFF,TGTGCCAGCAGTCCCCAGATGGGCGGGAGAGGGTATGAGCAGTTCTTC
.,.,TRBJ1-1,TRBV5-6,14,CASRIRRQNTEAFF,TGTGCCAGCAGAATAAGGCGACAGAACACTGAAGCTTTCTTT
TRBD1,.,TRBJ1-2,TRBV27,12,CASSGDRYGYTF,TGTGCCAGCAGTGGGGACAGATATGGCTACACCTTC
.,.,TRBJ2-7,TRBV7-3,14,CASSLLAGAHEQYF,TGTGCCAGCAGCTTATTAGCAGGGGCCCACGAGCAGTACTTC
TRBD1,.,TRBJ2-7,TRBV5-6,14,CASSPGQAAYEQYF,TGTGCCAGCAGCCCGGGACAGGCCGCCTACGAGCAGTACTTC
TRBD2,.,TRBJ2-2,TRBV29-1,14,CSVAPGTNPGELFF,TGCAGCGTTGCACCAGGGACTAACCCCGGGGAGCTGTTTTTT
.,.,TRBJ2-5,TRBV5-1,15,CASSLAGIDQETQYF,TGCGCCAGCAGCCTCGCAGGGATCGACCAAGAGACCCAGTACTTC
TRBD2,.,TRBJ2-2,TRBV2,16,CASRRGLAGNTGELFF,TGTGCCAGCCGGAGGGGCCTAGCGGGAAACACCGGGGAGCTGTTTTTT
TRBD2,.,TRBJ2-5,TRBV6-5,13,CASRVGGPETQYF,TGTGCCAGCAGGGTGGGAGGGCCGGAGACCCAGTACTTC
TRBD1,.,TRBJ1-5,TRBV18,17,CASSPQGGQGPNQPQHF,TGTGCCAGCTCACCCCAAGGTGGACAGGGCCCTAATCAGCCCCAGCATTTT
TRBD1,.,TRBJ1-1,TRBV7-9,15,CASSTYRGGGTEAFF,TGTGCCAGCAGCACCTACAGGGGTGGAGGCACTGAAGCTTTCTTT
.,.,TRBJ2-1,TRBV5-4,13,CASSSLPLDEQFF,TGTGCCAGCAGCTCCTTACCCTTAGATGAGCAGTTCTTC
.,.,TRBJ1-2,TRBV19,14,CASISGREALGYTF,TGTGCCAGTATCTCGGGCAGGGAGGCTCTTGGCTACACCTTC
.,.,TRBJ2-1,TRBV7-9,16,CASRRGHRGSYNEQFF,TGTGCCAGCAGACGGGGACACCGAGGGTCCTACAATGAGCAGTTCTTC
TRBD1,.,TRBJ1-5,TRBV29-1,15,CSVWEVGQSNQPQHF,TGCAGCGTTTGGGAGGTGGGACAGAGCAATCAGCCCCAGCATTTT
.,.,TRBJ1-1,TRBV19,12,CASKQGSTEAFF,TGTGCCAGTAAGCAGGGATCCACTGAAGCTTTCTTT
.,.,TRBJ1-5,TRBV11-2,13,CASSLRTNQPQHF,TGTGCCAGCAGCTTACGGACTAATCAGCCCCAGCATTTT
.,.,TRBJ2-1,TRBV7-8,13,CASSLVGVAEQFF,TGTGCCAGCAGCTTAGTAGGGGTGGCTGAGCAGTTCTTC
TRBD2,once,TRBJ2-1,TRBV7-3,16,CASSLTAGGGELEQFF,TGTGCCAGCAGCTTAACGGCTGGCGGGGGGGAACTTGAGCAGTTCTTC